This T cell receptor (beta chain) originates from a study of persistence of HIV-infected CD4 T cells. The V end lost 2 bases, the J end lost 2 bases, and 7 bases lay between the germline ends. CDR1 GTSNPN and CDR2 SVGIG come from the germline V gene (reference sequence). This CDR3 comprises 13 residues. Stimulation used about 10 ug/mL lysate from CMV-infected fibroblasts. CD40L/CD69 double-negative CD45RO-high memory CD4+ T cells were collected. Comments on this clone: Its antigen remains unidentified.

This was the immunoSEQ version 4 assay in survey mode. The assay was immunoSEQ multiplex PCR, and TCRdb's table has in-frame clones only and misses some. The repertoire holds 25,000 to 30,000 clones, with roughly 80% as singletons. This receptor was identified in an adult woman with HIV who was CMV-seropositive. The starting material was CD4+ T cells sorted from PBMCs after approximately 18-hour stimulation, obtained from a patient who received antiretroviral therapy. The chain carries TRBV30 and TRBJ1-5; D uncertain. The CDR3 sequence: CAWSPHRNQPQHF. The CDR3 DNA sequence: TGTGCCTGGAGTCCGCACCGCAATCAGCCCCAGCATTTT.